The clone carrying this T cell receptor (beta chain) was seen only a few times. The whole isolated RNA underwent reverse transcription, so sequencing captured expressed TCRB transcripts. The repertoire was sequenced with immunoSEQ multiplex PCR; TCRdb's copy has only in-frame clones and lacks some. Counted here are more than 300,000 clones, roughly 8% occurring once; the ten biggest clones make up less than 0.45%. The data are from a study of beta chain features in type 1 diabetes. There are 14 residues in the CDR3. The V segment lost 2 bases and the J segment 5 bases; nucleotides outside the gene matches: 5.

The sequence derives from a woman aged 18-29 years in good health. The chain combines TRBV23-1 with TRBJ2-5; the match to TRBD1 covers 7 bases. TRBV23-1 is designated an ORF whose function remains uncertain. The sample was central memory CD4+ T cells from blood. As DNA, the CDR3 is TGCGCCAGCAGTCAAACAGGGGCCGGGGAGACCCAGTACTTC. Residues: CASSQTGAGETQYF.